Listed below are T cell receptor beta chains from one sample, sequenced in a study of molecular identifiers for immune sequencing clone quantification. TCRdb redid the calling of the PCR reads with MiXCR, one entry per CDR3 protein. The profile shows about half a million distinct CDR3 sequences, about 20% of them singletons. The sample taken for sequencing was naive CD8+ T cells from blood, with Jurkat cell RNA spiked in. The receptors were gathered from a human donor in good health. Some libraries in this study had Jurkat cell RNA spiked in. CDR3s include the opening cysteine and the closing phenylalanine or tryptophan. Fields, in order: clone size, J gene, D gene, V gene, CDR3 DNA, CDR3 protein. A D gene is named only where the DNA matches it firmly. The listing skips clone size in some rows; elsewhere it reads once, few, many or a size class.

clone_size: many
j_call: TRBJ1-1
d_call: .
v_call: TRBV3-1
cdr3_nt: TGTGCCAGCAGCCACACACAGGGACCGAACACTGAAGCTTTCTTT
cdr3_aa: CASSHTQGPNTEAFF

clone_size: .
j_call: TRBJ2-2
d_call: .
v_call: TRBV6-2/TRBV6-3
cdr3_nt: TGTGCCAGCAGTTACTCGCACACTAGCCTCCCACACGGGGAGCTGTTTTTT
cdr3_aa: CASSYSHTSLPHGELFF

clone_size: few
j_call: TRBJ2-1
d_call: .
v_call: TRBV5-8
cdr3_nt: TGTGCCAGCAGCCAGGGAACGTACCGCGGTGAGCAGTTCTTC
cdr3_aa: CASSQGTYRGEQFF

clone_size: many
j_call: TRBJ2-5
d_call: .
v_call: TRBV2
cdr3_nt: TGTGCCAGCAGTGAACCCAGAAAAGAAGAGACCCAGTACTTC
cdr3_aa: CASSEPRKEETQYF

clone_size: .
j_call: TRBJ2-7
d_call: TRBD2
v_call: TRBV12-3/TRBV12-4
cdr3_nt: TGTGCCCGCACCCACGGGGGAGCGGGGGAGAGGAAATCCTACGAGCAGTACTTC
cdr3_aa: CARTHGGAGERKSYEQYF

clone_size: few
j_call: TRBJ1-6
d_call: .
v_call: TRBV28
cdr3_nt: TGTGCCAGCAGTCGCAAAAACCCGGCGGTTTCACCCCTCCACTTT
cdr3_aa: CASSRKNPAVSPLHF

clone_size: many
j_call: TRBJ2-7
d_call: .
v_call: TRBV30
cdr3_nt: TGTGCCTGGGGTACAGCGGAGCAGTACTTC
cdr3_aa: CAWGTAEQYF

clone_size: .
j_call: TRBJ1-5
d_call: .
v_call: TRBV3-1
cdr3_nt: TGTGCCAGCAGCCAAAGTGTTAATCAGCCCCAGCATTTT
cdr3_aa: CASSQSVNQPQHF

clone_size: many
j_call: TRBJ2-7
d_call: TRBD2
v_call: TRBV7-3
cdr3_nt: TGTGCCAGCAGCTGGGGCGGGAGCTCCTACGAGCAGTACTTC
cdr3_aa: CASSWGGSSYEQYF

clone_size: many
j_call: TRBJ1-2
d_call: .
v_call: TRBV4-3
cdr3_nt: TGCGCCAGCAGCCACGGAACAGGCTATGGCTACACCTTC
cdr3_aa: CASSHGTGYGYTF

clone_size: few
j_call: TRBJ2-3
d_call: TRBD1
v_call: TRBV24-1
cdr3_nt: TGTGCCACCAGTGAAACGACGCGGACAGGGCTAAGCACAGATACGCAGTATTTT
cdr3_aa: CATSETTRTGLSTDTQYF

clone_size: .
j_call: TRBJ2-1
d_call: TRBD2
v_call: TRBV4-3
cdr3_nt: TGCGCCAGCAGTCCGGGACTAGCATTTGAGCAGTTCTTC
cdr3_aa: CASSPGLAFEQFF

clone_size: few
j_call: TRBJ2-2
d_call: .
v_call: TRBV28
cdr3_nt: TGTGCCAGCAGTTTCAGGTTGAACACCGGGGAGCTGTTTTTT
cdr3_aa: CASSFRLNTGELFF